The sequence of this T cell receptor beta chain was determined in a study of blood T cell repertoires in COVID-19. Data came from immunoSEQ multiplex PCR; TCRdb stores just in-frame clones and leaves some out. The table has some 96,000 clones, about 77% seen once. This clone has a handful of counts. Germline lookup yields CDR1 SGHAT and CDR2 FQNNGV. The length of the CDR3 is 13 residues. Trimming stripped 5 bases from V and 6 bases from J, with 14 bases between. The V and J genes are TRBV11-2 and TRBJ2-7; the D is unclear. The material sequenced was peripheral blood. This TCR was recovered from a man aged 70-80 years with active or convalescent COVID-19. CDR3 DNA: TGTGCCAGCAGCGCACCTCCCGGGTTCGAGCAGTACTTC. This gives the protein CASSAPPGFEQYF.